This entry lists 24 T cell receptor beta chains sequenced from one sample in a study of blood T cell repertoires in COVID-19. Assay used: immunoSEQ multiplex PCR; TCRdb lists only in-frame clones, some missing. This sample has over 200,000 clones, with around 90% found just once. Sequencing input: peripheral blood. These receptors were obtained from a man in his fifties or sixties with COVID-19, enrolled during active disease.

Only one count was recorded for this clone. The chain links TRBV9 to TRBJ2-7, with 7 positions matching TRBD1. The CDR3 length is 18 residues. Looked up from germline, CDR1 is SGDLS and CDR2 is YYNGEE. Unmatched junction bases numbered 12, after V lost 0 bases and J lost 0 bases. The CDR3 region has the DNA TGTGCCAGCAGCGTAGTCCTTGACGGGACAGATTTCTCCTACGAGCAGTACTTC. Its protein product is CASSVVLDGTDFSYEQYF. Full variable domain (outside the CDR3, taken from reference TRBV9 and TRBJ2-7): DSGVTQTPKHLITATGQRVTLRCSPRSGDLSVYWYQQSLDQGLQFLIQYYNGEERAKGNILERFSAQQFPDLHSELNLSSLELGDSALYFCASSVVLDGTDFSYEQYFGPGTRLTVT.

This chain uses TRBV30 with TRBJ1-6; D uncertain. CDR3 size: 15 residues. V gave up 0 bases and J gave up 10 bases, with 16 bases separating them. The germline gives CDR1 GTSNPN, CDR2 SVGIG (reference sequence). CDR3 residues: CAWSVQSSAGSPLHF. DNA for the CDR3: TGTGCCTGGAGTGTGCAGAGCTCAGCCGGGTCACCCCTCCACTTT.

The chain couples TRBV2 to TRBJ1-1, with TRBD1 as a possible D gene (5 bases). CDR1 SNHLY and CDR2 FYNNEI come from the germline V gene. CDR3 length: 13 residues. V lost 4 bases, J lost 6 bases, and 12 bases lay in between. CDR3 coding DNA: TGTGCCAGCAGTGTGACCAGGGAAGCTGAAGCTTTCTTT. It codes for CASSVTREAEAFF.

This clone showed up just once. CDR3 in DNA: TGTGCCAGCAGCTTAGGAGGGACAGGGGCTAGCTATGGCTACACCTTC. It translates to CASSLGGTGASYGYTF. The chain has TRBV7-2 and TRBJ1-2; 10 bases are a match to TRBD1. The CDR3 spans 16 residues. Germline lookup yields CDR1 SGHTA and CDR2 FQGNSA. The V and J ends lost 1 base and 4 bases, in that order; junction bases with no gene match: 6. Full variable domain (outside the CDR3, taken from reference TRBV7-2 and TRBJ1-2): GAGVSQSPSNKVTEKGKDVELRCDPISGHTALYWYRQSLGQGLEFLIYFQGNSAPDKSGLPSDRFSAERTGGSVSTLTIQRTQQEDSAVYLCASSLGGTGASYGYTFGSGTRLTVV.

The V gene is TRBV19, the J gene TRBJ2-1; TRBD2 matches at 12 bases. In germline, CDR1 is LNHDA, CDR2 SQIVND (reference sequence). Germline trimming cut 5 bases from V and 6 bases from J; bases unmatched to any gene: 5. The CDR3 has 15 amino acids. The CDR3 spells CASSLTSGRRNEQFF. CDR3 DNA: TGTGCCAGTAGTCTGACTAGCGGGAGACGCAATGAGCAGTTCTTC.

The genes are TRBV5-6 and TRBJ2-3; 7 bases are a match to TRBD1. CDR1 and CDR2 (germline): SGHDT, YYEEEE. The CDR3 sequence is 16 residues long. J lost 0 bases, V lost 4 bases, and 8 bases had no gene match. CDR3 loop: CASSLRTGASTDTQYF. CDR3 in DNA: TGTGCCAGCAGCCTTCGGACAGGAGCTAGCACAGATACGCAGTATTTT.

The V and J genes are TRBV18 and TRBJ1-3, with D possibly matching TRBD1 (5 bases). The germline CDR1 and CDR2 sequences are KGHSH and LQKENI. CDR3 length equals 17 residues. V was trimmed by 3 bases and J by 0 bases, leaving 15 bases between them. CDR3 coding DNA: TGTGCCAGCTCACCGAATGTGGCGGGGGGCTCTGGAAACACCATATATTTT. This gives the protein CASSPNVAGGSGNTIYF. Looking up the rest from reference TRBV18 and TRBJ1-3 gives the full variable domain: NAGVMQNPRHLVRRRGQEARLRCSPMKGHSHVYWYRQLPEEGLKFMVYLQKENIIDESGMPKERFSAEFPKEGPSILRIQQVVRGDSAAYFCASSPNVAGGSGNTIYFGEGSWLTVV.

The V and J genes are TRBV12-2 and TRBJ1-2; the DNA was not used to check the table's D call, TRBD1. TRBV12-2 is a listed pseudogene. This CDR3 contains 14 residues. The CDR3 coding sequence is TGTGCAAGTCGCTTAGCGGTGACAGCCTATGGCTACACCTTC. This codes for CASRLAVTAYGYTF.

V usage is TRBV4-1 and J usage is TRBJ1-4; D remains ambiguous. CDR1 is MGHRA, CDR2 YSYEKL, per germline. The V end was cut by 4 bases, the J end by 5 bases, with 17 bases between. CDR3 length: 16 residues. CDR3 amino acids: CASSPHTQIPNEKLFF. DNA for the CDR3: TGCGCCAGCAGCCCTCACACCCAGATCCCAAATGAAAAACTGTTTTTT.

This clone was seen more than once but under ten times. The rearrangement uses TRBV6-5 and TRBJ1-1, with TRBD1 matching 12 bases. Trimming took 5 bases from V and 5 from J; bases not matched to a gene: 6. CDR1 is MNHEY, CDR2 SVGAGI, per germline. The CDR3 loop spans 15 amino acids. CDR3 in DNA: TGTGCCAGCAGTCTCCGGGACAGGGGGCGAACTGAAGCTTTCTTT. Translating it yields CASSLRDRGRTEAFF.

The genes are TRBV7-9 and TRBJ2-7, with 12 bases lining up with TRBD2. This CDR3 is built from 15 residues. The germline V gene has CDR1 SEHNR and CDR2 FQNEAQ (reference sequence). Trimming took 6 bases from V and 6 from J; bases not matched to a gene: 9. CDR3 sequence reads: CASRPTSGGGREQYF. For the CDR3, the DNA is TGTGCCAGCAGGCCGACTAGCGGGGGAGGCCGCGAGCAGTACTTC.

For this clone: The junction departs from the called germline gene at one end, perhaps through a read error. The rearrangement links TRBV12-3 or TRBV12-4 to TRBJ1-5, with 7 positions matching TRBD1. The CDR3 is 13 residues long. DNA of the CDR3: TGTGCCAGCAGTTACAGGGGCAACCAGCCCCAGCATTTT. Amino acid sequence: CASSYRGNQPQHF.

V is TRBV6-6 and J is TRBJ1-2, with D perhaps TRBD1 (5 bases). V dropped 6 bases and J dropped 4 bases, with 18 bases sitting between them. Germline CDR1 is MNHNY and CDR2 is SVGAGI (reference sequence). This CDR3 has 15 amino acids. CDR3 coding DNA: TGTGCCAGCAGCCCCGTGCTTGGGGGGGGCTATGGCTACACCTTC. This sequence encodes CASSPVLGGGYGYTF.

The rearrangement uses TRBV3-1 (or the pseudogene TRBV3-2) and TRBJ2-7; D unresolved. This CDR3 region has 11 residues. V lost 1 base to trimming and J lost 6 bases, with 4 bases between them. CDR1 LGHDT and CDR2 YNNKEL come from the germline V gene (reference sequence). CDR3 protein: CASSQVGEQYF. The CDR3 DNA is TGTGCCAGCAGCCAAGTCGGCGAGCAGTACTTC.

This chain joins TRBV3-1 (or the pseudogene TRBV3-2) and TRBJ1-1; 12 bases align to TRBD1. J lost 7 bases, V lost 4 bases, and 13 bases had no gene match. Germline CDR1 and CDR2: LGHDT and YNNKEL (reference sequence). This CDR3 comprises 17 residues. CDR3 in DNA: TGTGCCAGCAGCCCTGTCCCGGGACAGGGGGCCTCATATGAAGCTTTCTTT. It codes for CASSPVPGQGASYEAFF.

The chain carries TRBV19 and TRBJ2-1; a weak D match, TRBD2 (6 bases). The V and J ends lost 4 bases and 6 bases respectively, with 13 bases between them. The germline V gene encodes CDR1 LNHDA and CDR2 SQIVND (reference sequence). The CDR3 totals 14 residues. CDR3 nucleotide sequence: TGTGCCAGTAGTAGTGACGGGGGAGGCAATGAGCAGTTCTTC. Translated, it gives CASSSDGGGNEQFF. Together with reference TRBV19 and TRBJ2-1, the CDR3 gives the full variable domain: DGGITQSPKYLFRKEGQNVTLSCEQNLNHDAMYWYRQDPGQGLRLIYYSQIVNDFQKGDIAEGYSVSREKKESFPLTVTSAQKNPTAFYLCASSSDGGGNEQFFGPGTRLTVL.

The V and J genes are TRBV28 and TRBJ1-6; 11 bases align to TRBD1. Germline V lookup: CDR1 MDHEN, CDR2 SYDVKM. The CDR3 has 15 amino acids. Germline trimming cut 4 bases from V and 7 bases from J; bases unmatched to any gene: 3. The CDR3 DNA follows: TGTGCCAGCAGTTCTGGACAGGGGGCCAATTCACCCCTCCACTTT. Protein sequence: CASSSGQGANSPLHF.

The chain employs TRBV6-5 and TRBJ1-5; 7 bases line up with TRBD1. The V segment lost 7 bases and the J segment 4 bases; nucleotides outside the gene matches: 4. CDR3 size: 13 residues. CDR1 and CDR2 (germline): MNHEY, SVGAGI. The CDR3 here is CASILTGNQPQHF. DNA of the CDR3: TGTGCCAGCATCTTGACAGGGAATCAGCCCCAGCATTTT.

This clone is a singleton in its sample. V is TRBV6-5 and J is TRBJ1-1, with 11 bases that match TRBD1. Losses at the gene ends were 2 bases for V and 6 bases for J; bases not matched to a gene: 2. The CDR3 runs 14 residues. Germline CDR1 reads MNHEY; CDR2 reads SVGAGI. CDR3 coding DNA: TGTGCCAGCAGTTACAAGGGACAGGGGGCTGAAGCTTTCTTT. This codes for CASSYKGQGAEAFF.

This clone has only one observation. The V call is TRBV28, the J call TRBJ1-1; a possible D gene is TRBD1 (5 bases). Trimming stripped 3 bases from V and 11 bases from J, with 13 bases between. Germline V lookup: CDR1 MDHEN, CDR2 SYDVKM. The CDR3 runs to 12 residues. The DNA for the CDR3 is TGTGCCAGCAGTTTTTTCCAAGGGGATGCTTTCTTT. Protein product: CASSFFQGDAFF.

The chain links TRBV4-1 to TRBJ2-7, with TRBD1 as a possible D gene (6 bases). Per the germline V gene, CDR1 is MGHRA and CDR2 is YSYEKL. This CDR3 comprises 14 residues. V lost 3 bases and J 2 bases, leaving 11 bases between the germline ends. CDR3 amino acids: CASSQMDRAYEQYF. For the CDR3, the DNA is TGCGCCAGCAGCCAGATGGACAGAGCCTACGAGCAGTACTTC.

This clone was seen more than once but under ten times. The V call is TRBV9, the J call TRBJ2-1, with 12 nucleotides matching TRBD2. CDR1 SGDLS and CDR2 YYNGEE come from the germline V gene. The CDR3 totals 16 residues. With 1 base clipped from V and 9 bases from J, the junction kept 8 bases outside the gene matches. Here the CDR3 DNA reads TGTGCCAGCAGCGTACCCGGACTAGCGGGGCGGACTGAGCAGTTCTTC. Encoded protein: CASSVPGLAGRTEQFF.

The rearrangement joins TRBV6-2 or TRBV6-3 to TRBJ2-1; D is perhaps TRBD1 (6 bases). Germline CDR1 reads MNHEY; CDR2 reads SVGEGT. V lost 0 bases and J lost 9, with 18 bases in between. This CDR3 spans 16 amino acids. CDR3 in DNA: TGTGCCAGCAGTTACTCGAAGTGGCCGAAAGGGGGTGAGCAGTTCTTC. Its translation is CASSYSKWPKGGEQFF.

The chain couples TRBV15 to TRBJ1-5; the D is unclear. The V gene's germline CDR1 is LNHNV and CDR2 YYDKDF (reference sequence). V lost 4 bases and J lost 4, with 17 bases in between. CDR3 size: 16 residues. The CDR3 DNA follows: TGTGCCACCAGCACAAACAGAGCTCTAAGTAATCAGCCCCAGCATTTT. This gives the protein CATSTNRALSNQPQHF.